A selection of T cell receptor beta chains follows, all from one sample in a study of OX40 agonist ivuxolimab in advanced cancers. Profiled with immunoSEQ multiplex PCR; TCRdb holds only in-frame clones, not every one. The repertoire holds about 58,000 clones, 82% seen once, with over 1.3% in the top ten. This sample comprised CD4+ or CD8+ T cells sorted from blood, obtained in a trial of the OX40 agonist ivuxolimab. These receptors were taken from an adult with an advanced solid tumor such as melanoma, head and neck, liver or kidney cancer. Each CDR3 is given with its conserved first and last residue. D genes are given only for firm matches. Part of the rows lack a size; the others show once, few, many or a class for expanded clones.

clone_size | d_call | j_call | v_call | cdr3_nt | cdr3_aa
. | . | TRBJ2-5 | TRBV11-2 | TGTGCCAGCAGCTCCCGGACGGCGGGGACAGAGACCCAGTACTTC | CASSSRTAGTETQYF
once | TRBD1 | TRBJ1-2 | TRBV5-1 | TGCGCCAGCAGCCCCGGACAGGGGAATGGCTACACCTTC | CASSPGQGNGYTF
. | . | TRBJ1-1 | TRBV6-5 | TGTGCCAGCAGTTACTGGGGGAGGGGGAACACTGAAGCTTTCTTT | CASSYWGRGNTEAFF
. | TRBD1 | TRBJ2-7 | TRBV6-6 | TGTGCCAGCAGTGACAGGGCTGGAGAGCAGTACTTC | CASSDRAGEQYF
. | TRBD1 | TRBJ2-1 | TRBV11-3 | TGTGCCAGCAGCGCCAGGGACAGGGGCGATGAGCAGTTCTTC | CASSARDRGDEQFF
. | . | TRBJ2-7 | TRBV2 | TGTGCCAGCTCTACCTACGAGCAGTACTTC | CASSTYEQYF
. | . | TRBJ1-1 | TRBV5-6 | TGTGCCAGCAGCTTGGGATTGGGCGGCTCTGAAGCTTTCTTT | CASSLGLGGSEAFF
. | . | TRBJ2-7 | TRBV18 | TGTGCCAGCTCATTAAAGGGGGATACCTACGAGCAGTACTTC | CASSLKGDTYEQYF
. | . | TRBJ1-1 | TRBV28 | TGTGCCAGCAGTTTATGGGCCAGGGTAGGAGGAATGAACACTGAAGCTTTCTTT | CASSLWARVGGMNTEAFF
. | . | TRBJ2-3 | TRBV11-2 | TGTGCCAGCAGCTTAGATCAGGGAATGCCAGATACGCAGTATTTT | CASSLDQGMPDTQYF
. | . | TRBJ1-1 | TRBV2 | TGTGCCAGCGTAAGTAGCAGGGGAAGCATTTGGAACACTGAAGCTTTCTTT | CASVSSRGSIWNTEAFF
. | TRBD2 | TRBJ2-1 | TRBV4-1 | TGCGCCAGCGGCTCCCCCAAACTAGCGGGAGGATCTAATGAGCAGTTCTTC | CASGSPKLAGGSNEQFF
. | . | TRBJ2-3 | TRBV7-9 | TGTGCCAGCAGCCCTTGGGGGCGGGGCACAGATACGCAGTATTTT | CASSPWGRGTDTQYF
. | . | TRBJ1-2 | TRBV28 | TGTGCCAGCAGTTTCGGCAGGAAAGGCTACACCTTC | CASSFGRKGYTF
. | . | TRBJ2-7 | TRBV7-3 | TGTGCCAGCAGCTTAGGTGGACGGCCCACCTACGAGCAGTACTTC | CASSLGGRPTYEQYF
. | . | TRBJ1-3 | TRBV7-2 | TGTGCCAGCAGTCCCGCCTCTGGAAACACCATATATTTT | CASSPASGNTIYF
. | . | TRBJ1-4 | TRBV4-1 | TGCGCCAGCAGCAAACCCCAGGGGTACGGAGAAAAACTGTTTTTT | CASSKPQGYGEKLFF
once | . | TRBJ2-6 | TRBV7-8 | TGTGCCAGCAGCTTAGTACGGGGCTCTGGGGCCAACGTCCTGACTTTC | CASSLVRGSGANVLTF
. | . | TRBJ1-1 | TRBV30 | TGTGCCTGGAGTGGACGGGTTATGGCTGAAGCTTTCTTT | CAWSGRVMAEAFF
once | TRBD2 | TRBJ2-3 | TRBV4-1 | TGCGCCAGCAGCCAAGATAGCGGGGGAACAGATACGCAGTATTTT | CASSQDSGGTDTQYF
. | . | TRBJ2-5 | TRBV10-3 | TGTGCCATCAGGGGGGCAAGAGAGCAAGAGACCCAGTACTTC | CAIRGAREQETQYF
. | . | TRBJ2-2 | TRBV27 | TGTGCCAGCAGACCTCCCCCGGGGGCGATCGGGGAGCTGTTTTTT | CASRPPPGAIGELFF
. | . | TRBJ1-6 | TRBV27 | TGTGCCAGCCGAAGGCTCGGCAGCTCCTATAATTCACCCCTCCACTTT | CASRRLGSSYNSPLHF
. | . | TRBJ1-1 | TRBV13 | TGTGCCAGCAGCTTAAGACACACCGAAGCTTTCTTT | CASSLRHTEAFF
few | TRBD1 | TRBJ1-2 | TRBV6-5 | TGTGCCAGCAGAGCGACAGGGATGGGCTATGGCTACACCTTC | CASRATGMGYGYTF
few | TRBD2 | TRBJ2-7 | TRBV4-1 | TGCGCCAGCAGCCAAGAAGAGGGACTAGTTGAGCACGAGCAGTACTTC | CASSQEEGLVEHEQYF
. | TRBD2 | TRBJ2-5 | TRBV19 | TGTGCCAGGCAGACTAGCGGGGACCAAGAGACCCAGTACTTC | CARQTSGDQETQYF
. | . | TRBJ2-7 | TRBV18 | TGTGCCAGCTCACCGACTGTTGCCCGGGAGCAGTACTTC | CASSPTVAREQYF
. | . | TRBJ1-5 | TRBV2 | TGTGCCAGCAGTGAAGCGCTTCGAGGGCGTCAGCCCCAGCATTTT | CASSEALRGRQPQHF
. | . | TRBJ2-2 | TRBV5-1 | TGCGCCAGCAGCTTGTTCGGGGGCGACACCGGGGAGCTGTTTTTT | CASSLFGGDTGELFF
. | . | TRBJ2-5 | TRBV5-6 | TGTGCCAGCAGCTTGGAGATCGGAGGAGTTGGCCAAGAGACCCAGTACTTC | CASSLEIGGVGQETQYF
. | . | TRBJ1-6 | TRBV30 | TGTGCCTGGAGTGTAAACAGGGCTTCACCCCTCCACTTT | CAWSVNRASPLHF
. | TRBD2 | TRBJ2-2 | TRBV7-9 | TGTGCCAGCACCCCACTCCTAGCGGGGGGGCCAAGAGGGGAGCTGTTTTTT | CASTPLLAGGPRGELFF
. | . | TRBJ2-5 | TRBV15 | TGTGCCACCAGCAGAGAAGGCAGGGGAGTTGGCCAAGAGACCCAGTACTTC | CATSREGRGVGQETQYF
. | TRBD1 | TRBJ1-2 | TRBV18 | TGTGCCAGCTCATGGACAGGGGTGGATGGCTACACCTTC | CASSWTGVDGYTF
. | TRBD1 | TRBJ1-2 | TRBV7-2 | TGTGCCAGCAGCTCGCCCCAGGACAGGGGGGACTATGGCTACACCTTC | CASSSPQDRGDYGYTF
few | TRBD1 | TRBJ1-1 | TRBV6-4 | TGTGCCAGCAGTCCCGCGGGACAGGGGCCCCGATGTTTCTTT | CASSPAGQGPRCFF
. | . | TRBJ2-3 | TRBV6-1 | TGTGCCAGCAGTGAAAGGGGAGTACCAGATACGCAGTATTTT | CASSERGVPDTQYF
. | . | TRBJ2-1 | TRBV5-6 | TGTGCCAGCAGCTTGCCGTACCCATCCAATGAGCAGTTCTTC | CASSLPYPSNEQFF
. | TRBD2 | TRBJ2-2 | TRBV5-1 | TGCGCCAGCAGCCCCGGGGTAGCGGGAATCTCCGGGGAGCTGTTTTTT | CASSPGVAGISGELFF
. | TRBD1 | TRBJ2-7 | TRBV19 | TGTGCCAGTAGTACCACGGACAGGGGGCCTCCCTACGAGCAGTACTTC | CASSTTDRGPPYEQYF
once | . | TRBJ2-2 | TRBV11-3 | TGTGCCAGCAGCCCACTTCGATCGAACACCGGGGAGCTGTTTTTT | CASSPLRSNTGELFF
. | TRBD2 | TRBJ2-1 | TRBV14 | TGTGCCAGCAGTCCCCTAGCGGGAGTGCTAGATGAGCAGTTCTTC | CASSPLAGVLDEQFF
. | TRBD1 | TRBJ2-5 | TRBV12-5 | TGTGCTAGTGGCCCAGGGACAGGGTATTGGGAGACCCAGTACTTC | CASGPGTGYWETQYF
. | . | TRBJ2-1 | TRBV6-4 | TGTGCCAGCAGTGAATCCAGTTTGAGCAATGAGCAGTTCTTC | CASSESSLSNEQFF
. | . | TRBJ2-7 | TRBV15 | TGTGCCACCAGCAGAGATCGAGCCTCCTACGAGCAGTACTTC | CATSRDRASYEQYF
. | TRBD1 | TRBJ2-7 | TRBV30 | TGTGCCTCGACTTCCGGGACAGGGTTCTACGAGCAGTACTTC | CASTSGTGFYEQYF
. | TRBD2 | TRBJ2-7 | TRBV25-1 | TGTGCCAGCAGTGCCGGACTAGTTTTCGAGCAGTACTTC | CASSAGLVFEQYF
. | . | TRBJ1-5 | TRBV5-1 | TGCGCCAGAACACCTCGACAGTATAGCAATCGGCCCCAGCATTTT | CARTPRQYSNRPQHF
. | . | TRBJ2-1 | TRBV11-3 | TGTGCCAGCAGCTGGGCCTTGAGCAGCTCCTACAATGAGCAGTTCTTC | CASSWALSSSYNEQFF
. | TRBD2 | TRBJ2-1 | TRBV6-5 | TGTGCCAGCAAACTAGCGAGCACCTACAATGAGCAGTTCTTC | CASKLASTYNEQFF
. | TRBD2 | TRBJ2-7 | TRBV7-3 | TGTGCCAGCAGCTTAACAAGCGGGGGCTACGAGCAGTACTTC | CASSLTSGGYEQYF
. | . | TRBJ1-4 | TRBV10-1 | TGCGCCAGCAGTGACGGGGGAGAAGATGAAAAACTGTTTTTT | CASSDGGEDEKLFF
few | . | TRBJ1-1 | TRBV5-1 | TGCGCCAGCAGCGTGGGGCCACCACCAAACACTGAAGCTTTCTTT | CASSVGPPPNTEAFF
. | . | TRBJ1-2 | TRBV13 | TGTGCCAGCAGCTTAGGCTCAGCGGCCTATGGCTACACCTTC | CASSLGSAAYGYTF
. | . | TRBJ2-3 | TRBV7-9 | TGTGCCAGCAGCTCCGGACAGCCGTGGGGCCCTACAGATACGCAGTATTTT | CASSSGQPWGPTDTQYF
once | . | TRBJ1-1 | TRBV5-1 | TGCGCCAGCAGCTTCGGCAGACAAATGAACACTGAAGCTTTCTTT | CASSFGRQMNTEAFF
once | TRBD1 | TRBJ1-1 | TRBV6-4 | TGTGCCAGCCGTCGCGAGGGGACAGGCGAAGCTTTCTTT | CASRREGTGEAFF